These T cell receptor beta chains were read from a single sample in a study of T cell changes during pregnancy in multiple sclerosis. Assay used: immunoSEQ multiplex PCR; TCRdb lists only in-frame clones, some missing. The repertoire has about 59,000 clones, 92% of them found once; the top ten carry roughly 2.3%. The sequencing here drew on peripheral blood, taken in the first trimester of pregnancy. The source of these receptors is a female donor with multiple sclerosis, enrolled in a pregnancy study. Both conserved end residues are part of each CDR3. A D gene is named only where the DNA matches it firmly. Clone size appears in some rows only: once, few, many, or a class for an expanded clone.

j_gene	v_gene	abundance	d_gene	CDR3nt	CDR3aa
TRBJ2-7	TRBV7-8	NA	TRBD1	TGTGCCAGCAGCTCCCCTGGACAGGGGCTTTCCTACGAGCAGTACTTC	CASSSPGQGLSYEQYF
TRBJ2-7	TRBV28	NA	TRBD2	TGTGCCAGCACCCCGGGGGGGGCCTACTCCTCCGAGCAGTACTTC	CASTPGGAYSSEQYF
TRBJ2-1	TRBV5-1	NA	TRBD2	TGCGCCAGCAGCTCTGGACTAGCGGGAGGCTCCTACAATGAGCAGTTCTTC	CASSSGLAGGSYNEQFF
TRBJ2-3	TRBV10-3	NA	NA	TGTGCCATCAGTGGGTCCTTTAACACAGATACGCAGTATTTT	CAISGSFNTDTQYF
TRBJ1-1	TRBV4-3	NA	NA	TGCGCCAGCAGCCAAGTGGTCTCGGGGACTGAAGCTTTCTTT	CASSQVVSGTEAFF
TRBJ1-2	TRBV5-1	once	TRBD1	TGCGCCAGCAGCTTGGGGACAGGGCTGGAGTATGGCTACACCTTC	CASSLGTGLEYGYTF
TRBJ1-2	TRBV9	NA	NA	TGTGCCAGCAGCGTCGCAGGGGTGGGGGATGGCTACACCTTC	CASSVAGVGDGYTF
TRBJ1-5	TRBV7-9	NA	TRBD1	TGTGCCAGCAGCTTATCGATACAGGGGGTCAATCAGCCCCAGCATTTT	CASSLSIQGVNQPQHF
TRBJ2-1	TRBV5-4	NA	NA	TGTGCCAGCACTCCTGAGGTATCGTCCTACAATGAGCAGTTCTTC	CASTPEVSSYNEQFF
TRBJ2-1	TRBV11-2	NA	TRBD2	TGTGCCAGCAGCATGGGACTAGCGGGGACCTCCTACAATGAGCAGTTCTTC	CASSMGLAGTSYNEQFF
TRBJ2-3	TRBV19	NA	TRBD2	TGTGCCAGTAGTGTTAGCGGGTTCCCTCGGGATACGCAGTATTTT	CASSVSGFPRDTQYF
TRBJ2-1	TRBV10-3	once	NA	TGTGCCATCAGTGCGACTCACAATGAGCAGTTCTTC	CAISATHNEQFF
TRBJ2-7	TRBV9	NA	NA	TGTGCCAGCAGCGTAGAGGGGCAGGGCTACGAGCAGTACTTC	CASSVEGQGYEQYF
TRBJ2-3	TRBV5-6	NA	TRBD1	TGTGCCAGCAGCTGGGGACAGGGGGGCACAGATACGCAGTATTTT	CASSWGQGGTDTQYF
TRBJ2-2	TRBV4-1	NA	TRBD2	TGCGCCAGCAGCCCCCGCCTAGCGGGATCGAGTTACACCGGGGAGCTGTTTTTT	CASSPRLAGSSYTGELFF
TRBJ2-5	TRBV5-4	NA	NA	TGTGCCAGCAGCGAGGGAAGGCGGGAGACCCAGTACTTC	CASSEGRRETQYF
TRBJ1-2	TRBV6-4	NA	NA	TGTGCCAGCAGTGACTCACCGGGGGGTGACTATGGCTACACCTTC	CASSDSPGGDYGYTF
TRBJ2-7	TRBV5-1	NA	TRBD2	TGCGCCAGCAGCCTAGCGGGAGCCTCCTACGAGCAGTACTTC	CASSLAGASYEQYF
TRBJ2-3	TRBV4-2	NA	NA	TGTGCCAGCAGCCAAGATCGGGCTAGCAGCCTGGGTACGCAGTATTTT	CASSQDRASSLGTQYF
TRBJ1-4	TRBV5-1	NA	TRBD1	TGCGCCAGCAGCTTGTCCGGGACAGGGGACGAAAAACTGTTTTTT	CASSLSGTGDEKLFF
TRBJ2-3	TRBV28	few	TRBD2	TGTGCCAGCAGTATGCTGGGACTAGCGGGAGAAGAAGATACGCAGTATTTT	CASSMLGLAGEEDTQYF
TRBJ1-1	TRBV19	few	TRBD1	TGTGCCAGTAGTATGGACAGGGAGAACACTGAAGCTTTCTTT	CASSMDRENTEAFF
TRBJ1-5	TRBV5-6	NA	NA	TGTGCCAGCAGCTTAGGACAGTTACTGAGTCAGCCCCAGCATTTT	CASSLGQLLSQPQHF
TRBJ2-3	TRBV27	NA	TRBD2	TGTGCCAGCAGACTTAGCGGGAGCCCCACAGATACGCAGTATTTT	CASRLSGSPTDTQYF
TRBJ1-1	TRBV2	NA	TRBD1	TGTGCCAGCAGTGGCCTCATCCAGGGGGGGAACACTGAAGCTTTCTTT	CASSGLIQGGNTEAFF
TRBJ2-7	TRBV7-6	once	TRBD2	TGTGCCAGCAGCTTTGGCGGGAGTAGTGACGAGCAGTACTTC	CASSFGGSSDEQYF
TRBJ2-1	TRBV27	NA	NA	TGTGCCAGCCCGCGTAGGGGCGTCTCCTACAATGAGCAGTTCTTC	CASPRRGVSYNEQFF
TRBJ1-4	TRBV19	once	TRBD1	TGTGCCAGTAGTTTGTACCCGGGACAGGGGAATGAAAAACTGTTTTTT	CASSLYPGQGNEKLFF
TRBJ2-2	TRBV7-3	NA	TRBD1	TGTGCCAGCAGCCTAAACAGGGGGCAGGACACCGGGGAGCTGTTTTTT	CASSLNRGQDTGELFF
TRBJ2-1	TRBV11-1	NA	NA	TGTGCCAGCAGCTTTCTTTCGGGGGGCTCAGGGGAGCAGTTCTTC	CASSFLSGGSGEQFF
TRBJ2-1	TRBV9	NA	TRBD2	TGTGCCAGCAGCCCTCGGGATAGCGGGAGGATTAATGAGCAGTTCTTC	CASSPRDSGRINEQFF
TRBJ1-2	TRBV18	once	NA	TGTGCCAGCTCACCGTACTTGTTGAACTATGGCTACACCTTC	CASSPYLLNYGYTF
TRBJ2-2	TRBV27	few	NA	TGTGCCAGCAGTTTAACAGAGAACACCGGGGAGCTGTTTTTT	CASSLTENTGELFF
TRBJ1-1	TRBV6-5	NA	NA	TGTGCCAGCAGACGAGGGGGGAACACTGAAGCTTTCTTT	CASRRGGNTEAFF
TRBJ2-3	TRBV9	NA	NA	TGTGCCAGCAGCTTCCAGTGGGGGCGGCCCACAGATACGCAGTATTTT	CASSFQWGRPTDTQYF
TRBJ1-1	TRBV4-3	NA	NA	TGCGCCAGCAGCCAAGAAAAAGAATTAGAACTCACTGAAGCTTTCTTT	CASSQEKELELTEAFF
TRBJ1-4	TRBV6-5	NA	TRBD1	TGTGCCAGCAGCCGCACAGGGGGAGGTGAAAAACTGTTTTTT	CASSRTGGGEKLFF
TRBJ2-1	TRBV6-5	NA	TRBD2	TGTGCCAGCAGCCGACTAGCGGGAGATCATCATGAGCAGTTCTTC	CASSRLAGDHHEQFF
TRBJ2-7	TRBV5-6	NA	TRBD2	TGTGCCAGCAGCTTTGGGAGGGATTCCCCCTACGAGCAGTACTTC	CASSFGRDSPYEQYF